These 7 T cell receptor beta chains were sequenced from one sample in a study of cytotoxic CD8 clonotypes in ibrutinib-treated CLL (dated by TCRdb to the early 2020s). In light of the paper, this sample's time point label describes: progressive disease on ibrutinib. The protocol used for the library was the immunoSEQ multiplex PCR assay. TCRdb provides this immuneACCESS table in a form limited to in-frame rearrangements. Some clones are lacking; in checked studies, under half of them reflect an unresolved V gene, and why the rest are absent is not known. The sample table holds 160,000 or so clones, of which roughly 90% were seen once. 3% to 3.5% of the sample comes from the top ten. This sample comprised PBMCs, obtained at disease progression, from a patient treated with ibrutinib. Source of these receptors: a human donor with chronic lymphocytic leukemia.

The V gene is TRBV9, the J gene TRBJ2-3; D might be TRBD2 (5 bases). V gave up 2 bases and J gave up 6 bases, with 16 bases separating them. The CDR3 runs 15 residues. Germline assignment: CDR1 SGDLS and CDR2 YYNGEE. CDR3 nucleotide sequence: TGTGCCAGCAGCGTTGGAGCGGAGCGGCGGGATACGCAGTATTTT. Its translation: CASSVGAERRDTQYF.

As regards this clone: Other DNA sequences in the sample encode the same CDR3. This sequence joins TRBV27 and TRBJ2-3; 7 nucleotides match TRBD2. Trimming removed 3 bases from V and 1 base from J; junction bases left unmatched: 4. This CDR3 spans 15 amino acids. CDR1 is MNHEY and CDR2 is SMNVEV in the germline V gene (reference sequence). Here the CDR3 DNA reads TGTGCCAGCAGTTTCGGGCTAGCGGGCACAGATACGCAGTATTTT. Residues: CASSFGLAGTDTQYF.

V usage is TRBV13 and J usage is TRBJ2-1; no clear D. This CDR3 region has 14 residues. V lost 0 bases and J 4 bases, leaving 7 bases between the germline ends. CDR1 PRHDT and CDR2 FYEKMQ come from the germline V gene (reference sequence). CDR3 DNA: TGTGCCAGCAGCTTAGGCCCCAAGTACAATGAGCAGTTCTTC. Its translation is CASSLGPKYNEQFF.

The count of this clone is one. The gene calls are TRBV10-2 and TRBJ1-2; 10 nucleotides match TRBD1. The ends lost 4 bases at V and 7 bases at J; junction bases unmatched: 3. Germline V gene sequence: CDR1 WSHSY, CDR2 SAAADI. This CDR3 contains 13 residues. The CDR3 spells CASSGQGAGGYTF. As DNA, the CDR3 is TGCGCCAGCAGTGGACAGGGGGCAGGTGGCTACACCTTC.

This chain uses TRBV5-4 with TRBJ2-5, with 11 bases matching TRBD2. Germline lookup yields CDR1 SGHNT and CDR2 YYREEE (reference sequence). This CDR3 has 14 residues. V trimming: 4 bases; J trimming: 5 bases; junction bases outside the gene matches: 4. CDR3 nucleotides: TGTGCCAGCAGCCTAGCGGGAGGCGGGGAGACCCAGTACTTC. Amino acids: CASSLAGGGETQYF.

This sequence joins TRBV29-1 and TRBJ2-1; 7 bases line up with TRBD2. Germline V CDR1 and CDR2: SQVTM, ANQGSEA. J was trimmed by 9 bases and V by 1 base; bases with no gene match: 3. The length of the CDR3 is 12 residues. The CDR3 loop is CSVEVPGGEQFF. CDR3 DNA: TGCAGCGTTGAAGTCCCGGGAGGTGAGCAGTTCTTC.

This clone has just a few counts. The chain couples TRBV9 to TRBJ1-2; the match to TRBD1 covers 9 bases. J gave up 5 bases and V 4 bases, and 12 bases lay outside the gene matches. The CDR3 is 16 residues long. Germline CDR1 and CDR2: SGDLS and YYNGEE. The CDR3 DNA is TGTGCCAGCAGCCCACATGGGACAGGGCAATTTTATGGCTACACCTTC. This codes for CASSPHGTGQFYGYTF.